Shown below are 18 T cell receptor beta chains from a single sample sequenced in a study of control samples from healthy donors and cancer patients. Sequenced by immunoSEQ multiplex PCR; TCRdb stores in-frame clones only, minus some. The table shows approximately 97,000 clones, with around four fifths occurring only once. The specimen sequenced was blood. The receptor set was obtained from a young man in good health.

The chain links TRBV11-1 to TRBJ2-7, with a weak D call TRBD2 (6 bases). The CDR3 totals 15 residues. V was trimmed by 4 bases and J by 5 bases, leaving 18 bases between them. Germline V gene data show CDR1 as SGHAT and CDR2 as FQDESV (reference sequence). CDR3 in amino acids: CASSSGFGGYNEQYF. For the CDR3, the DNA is TGTGCCAGCAGCTCCGGTTTTGGAGGGTACAACGAGCAGTACTTC.

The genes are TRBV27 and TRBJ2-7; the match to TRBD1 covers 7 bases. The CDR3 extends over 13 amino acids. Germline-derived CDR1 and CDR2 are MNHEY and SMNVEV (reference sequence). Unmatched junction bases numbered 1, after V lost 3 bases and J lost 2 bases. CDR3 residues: CASSFGQAYEQYF. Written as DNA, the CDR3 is TGTGCCAGCAGTTTCGGACAGGCCTACGAGCAGTACTTC.

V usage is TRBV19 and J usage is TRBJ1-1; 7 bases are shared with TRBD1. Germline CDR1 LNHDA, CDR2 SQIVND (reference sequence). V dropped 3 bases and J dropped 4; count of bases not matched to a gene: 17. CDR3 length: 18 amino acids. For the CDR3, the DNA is TGTGCCAGTAGTATGCCGGGACAGCGCATTTCCAGGACCACTGAAGCTTTCTTT. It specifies CASSMPGQRISRTTEAFF.

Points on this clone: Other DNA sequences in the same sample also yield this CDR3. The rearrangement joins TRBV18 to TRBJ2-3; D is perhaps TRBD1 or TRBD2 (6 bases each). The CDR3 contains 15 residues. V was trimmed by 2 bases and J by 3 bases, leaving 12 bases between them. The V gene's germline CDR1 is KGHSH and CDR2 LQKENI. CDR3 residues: CASSPTGAGTDTQYF. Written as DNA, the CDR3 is TGTGCCAGCTCACCAACGGGGGCCGGGACAGATACGCAGTATTTT.

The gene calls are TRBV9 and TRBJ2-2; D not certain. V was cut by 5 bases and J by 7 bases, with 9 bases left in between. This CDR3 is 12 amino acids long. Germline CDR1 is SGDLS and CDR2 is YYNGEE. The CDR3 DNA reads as TGTGCCAGCAGGGGTTCTGGCGGGGAGCTGTTTTTT. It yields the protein CASRGSGGELFF.

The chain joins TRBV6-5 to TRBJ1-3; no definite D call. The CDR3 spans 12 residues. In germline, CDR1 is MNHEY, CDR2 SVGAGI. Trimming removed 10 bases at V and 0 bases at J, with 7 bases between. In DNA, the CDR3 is TGTGCCACCACCAACTCTGGAAACACCATATATTTT. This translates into CATTNSGNTIYF.

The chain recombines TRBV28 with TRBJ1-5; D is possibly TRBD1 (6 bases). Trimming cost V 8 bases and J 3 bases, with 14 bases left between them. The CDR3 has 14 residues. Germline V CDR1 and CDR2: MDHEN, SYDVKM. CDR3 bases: TGTGCCAGCGGAGTTACAGGGCCCAATCAGCCCCAGCATTTT. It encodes CASGVTGPNQPQHF.

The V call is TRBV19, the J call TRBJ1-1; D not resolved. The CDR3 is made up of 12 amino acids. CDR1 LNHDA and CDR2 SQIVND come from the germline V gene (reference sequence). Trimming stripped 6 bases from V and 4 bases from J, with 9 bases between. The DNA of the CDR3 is TGTGCCAGTAGGTTGGAGGGCACTGAAGCTTTCTTT. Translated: CASRLEGTEAFF.

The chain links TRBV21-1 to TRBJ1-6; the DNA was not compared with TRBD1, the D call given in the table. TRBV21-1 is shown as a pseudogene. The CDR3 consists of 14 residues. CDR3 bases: TGTGCCAGCAGGACAGGGTGTCATAATTCACCCCTCCACTTT. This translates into CASRTGCHNSPLHF.

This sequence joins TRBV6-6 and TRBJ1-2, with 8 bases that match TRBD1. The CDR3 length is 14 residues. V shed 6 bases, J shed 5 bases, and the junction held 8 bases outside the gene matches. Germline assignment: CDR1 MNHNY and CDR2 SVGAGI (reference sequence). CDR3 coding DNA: TGTGCCAGCAGCTACGACAGGGGAATGTATGGCTACACCTTC. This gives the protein CASSYDRGMYGYTF.

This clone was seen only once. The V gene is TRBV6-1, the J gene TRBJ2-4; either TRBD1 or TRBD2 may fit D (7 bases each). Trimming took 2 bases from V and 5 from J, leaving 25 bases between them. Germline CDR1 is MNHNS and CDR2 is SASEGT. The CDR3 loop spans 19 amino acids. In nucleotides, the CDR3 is TGTGCCAGCAGTGAACGGCGAAGCAGGGGGGGGACCATAGAAAACATTCAGTACTTC. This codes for CASSERRSRGGTIENIQYF.

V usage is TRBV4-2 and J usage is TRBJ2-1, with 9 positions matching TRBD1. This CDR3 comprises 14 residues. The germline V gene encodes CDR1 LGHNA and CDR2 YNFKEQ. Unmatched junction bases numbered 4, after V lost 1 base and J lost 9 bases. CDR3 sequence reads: CASSQVTGGTEQFF. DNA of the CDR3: TGTGCCAGCAGCCAAGTAACAGGGGGCACTGAGCAGTTCTTC.

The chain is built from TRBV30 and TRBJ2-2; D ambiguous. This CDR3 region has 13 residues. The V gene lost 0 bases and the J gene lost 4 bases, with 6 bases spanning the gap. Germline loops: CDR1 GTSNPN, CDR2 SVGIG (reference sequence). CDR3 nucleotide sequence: TGTGCCTGGAGTGTATGGTCCACCGGGGAGCTGTTTTTT. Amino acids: CAWSVWSTGELFF.

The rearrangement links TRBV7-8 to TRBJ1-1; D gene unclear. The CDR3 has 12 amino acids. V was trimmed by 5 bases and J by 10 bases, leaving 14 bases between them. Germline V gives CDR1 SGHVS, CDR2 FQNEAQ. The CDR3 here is CASSPTRPVAFF. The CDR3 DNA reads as TGTGCCAGCAGCCCCACCCGACCGGTAGCTTTCTTT. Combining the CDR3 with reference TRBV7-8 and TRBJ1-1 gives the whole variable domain GAGVSQSPRYKVAKRGQDVALRCDPISGHVSLFWYQQALGQGPEFLTYFQNEAQLDKSGLPSDRFFAERPEGSVSTLKIQRTQQEDSAVYLCASSPTRPVAFFGQGTRLTVV.

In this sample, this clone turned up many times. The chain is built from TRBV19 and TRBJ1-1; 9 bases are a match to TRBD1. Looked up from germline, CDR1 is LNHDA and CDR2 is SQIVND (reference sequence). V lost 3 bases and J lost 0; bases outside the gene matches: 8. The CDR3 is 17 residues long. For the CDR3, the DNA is TGTGCCAGTAGTATCTTTCCGGGACAGGGTATGAACACTGAAGCTTTCTTT. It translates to CASSIFPGQGMNTEAFF.

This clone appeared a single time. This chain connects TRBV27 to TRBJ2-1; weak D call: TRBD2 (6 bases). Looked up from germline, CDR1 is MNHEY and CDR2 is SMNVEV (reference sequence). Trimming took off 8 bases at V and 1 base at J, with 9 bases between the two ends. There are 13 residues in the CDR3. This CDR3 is CASSRGSYNEQFF. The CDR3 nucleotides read TGTGCCAGCTCCCGGGGGTCCTACAATGAGCAGTTCTTC.

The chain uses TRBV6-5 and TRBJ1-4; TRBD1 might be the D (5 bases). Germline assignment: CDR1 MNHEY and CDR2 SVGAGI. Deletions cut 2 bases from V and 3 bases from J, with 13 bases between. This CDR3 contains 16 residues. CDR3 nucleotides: TGTGCCAGCAGTTACGGATTCGGGGGGTCTAATGAAAAACTGTTTTTT. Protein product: CASSYGFGGSNEKLFF.

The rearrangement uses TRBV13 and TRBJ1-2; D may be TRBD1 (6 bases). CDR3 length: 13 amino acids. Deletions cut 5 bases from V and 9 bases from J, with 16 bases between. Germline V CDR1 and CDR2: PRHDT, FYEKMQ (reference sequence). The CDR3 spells CASSPRDTERYTF. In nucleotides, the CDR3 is TGTGCCAGCAGCCCCCGGGACACTGAACGCTACACCTTC.